These 26 T cell receptor beta chains were all obtained from the same sample, sequenced in a study of control samples from healthy donors and cancer patients. Here immunoSEQ multiplex PCR was the method, and the copy in TCRdb shows in-frame clones only, minus some. The data hold 75,000 to 80,000 clones, with around 90% observed a single time. Sequencing was done on a sample of PBMCs. These receptors came from a woman aged 45 to 65 with colorectal cancer.

The chain uses TRBV7-3 and TRBJ1-6; TRBD1 aligns across 7 bases. The CDR3 extends over 16 amino acids. J was trimmed by 6 bases and V by 5 bases; bases with no gene match: 10. CDR1 and CDR2 (germline): SGHTA, FQGTGA. CDR3 protein: CASSNQGAGGNSPLHF. CDR3 sequence (DNA): TGTGCCAGCAGCAACCAGGGCGCAGGGGGTAATTCACCCCTCCACTTT.

V gene TRBV14 combines with J gene TRBJ2-3; D is perhaps TRBD1 or TRBD2 (5 bases each). Trimming took 5 bases from V and 1 from J, leaving 10 bases between them. The CDR3 consists of 14 residues. Germline CDR1 SGHDN, CDR2 FVKESK. The DNA for the CDR3 is TGTGCCAGCAGCTGGAGAGGGGGCACAGATACGCAGTATTTT. Translating it yields CASSWRGGTDTQYF.

The chain is built from TRBV5-6 and TRBJ2-5, with D possibly being TRBD1 (6 bases). This CDR3 is 15 amino acids long. Trimming pared 2 bases from V and 1 base from J, leaving 12 bases between. In germline, CDR1 is SGHDT, CDR2 YYEEEE. CDR3 sequence (DNA): TGTGCCAGCAGCTTCCAGGGGCGATCCCAAGAGACCCAGTACTTC. Amino acid sequence: CASSFQGRSQETQYF.

This chain uses TRBV5-1 with TRBJ2-7, with D perhaps TRBD1 (7 bases). The germline gives CDR1 SGHRS, CDR2 YFSETQ. The V end lost 4 bases, the J end lost 0 bases, and 11 bases lay between the germline ends. CDR3 length equals 14 residues. CDR3 nucleotides: TGCGCCAGCAGCCCCCAGGGGGGCTCCTACGAGCAGTACGTC. Translation: CASSPQGGSYEQYV.

This clone was counted once. The J gene is TRBJ1-4, the V gene TRBV7-9, with TRBD1 as a possible D gene (5 bases). Germline CDR1 and CDR2: SEHNR and FQNEAQ (reference sequence). This CDR3 is 15 amino acids long. Trimming shortened V by 3 bases and J by 2 bases, and 10 bases separated the two germline ends. CDR3 sequence: CASSFWGLTNEKLFF. The CDR3 DNA reads TGTGCCAGCAGCTTTTGGGGACTGACTAATGAAAAACTGTTTTTT.

This clone was detected only once. J is TRBJ1-2 and V is TRBV6-5; no firm D call. Germline-derived CDR1 and CDR2 are MNHEY and SVGAGI. V was clipped by 7 bases and J by 2 bases, with 8 bases between them. CDR3 length: 12 amino acids. The CDR3 region is CASMAGNYGYTF. Written as DNA, the CDR3 is TGTGCCAGCATGGCGGGCAACTATGGCTACACCTTC.

This clone appeared a single time. V gene TRBV14 combines with J gene TRBJ2-7, with TRBD1 matching over 10 bases. Germline trimming cut 3 bases from V and 4 bases from J; bases unmatched to any gene: 9. Looked up from germline, CDR1 is SGHDN and CDR2 is FVKESK. The CDR3 has 16 residues. The DNA of the CDR3 is TGTGCCAGCAGCCATGGAGGGACAGGGGTTATTTACGAGCAGTACGTC. As protein: CASSHGGTGVIYEQYV.

This chain uses TRBV6-5 with TRBJ1-2, with D perhaps TRBD1 (5 bases). V was trimmed by 2 bases and J by 8 bases, leaving 12 bases between them. The CDR3 consists of 13 residues. CDR1 and CDR2 from the germline V gene are MNHEY and SVGAGI. This CDR3 reads CASSYNRLDGYTF. The DNA for the CDR3 is TGTGCCAGCAGTTACAACAGGCTCGACGGCTACACCTTC.

This clone was observed a few times. This chain uses TRBV5-6 with TRBJ2-7; D is ambiguous. Germline V gives CDR1 SGHDT, CDR2 YYEEEE. The CDR3 totals 9 residues. V lost 3 bases, J lost 5 bases, and 0 bases lay in between. The CDR3 protein is CASSYEQYV. DNA of the CDR3: TGTGCCAGCAGCTACGAGCAGTACGTC.

The chain has TRBV27 and TRBJ2-2, with a tentative D call TRBD2 (7 bases). Germline CDR1 and CDR2: MNHEY and SMNVEV (reference sequence). This CDR3 region has 16 residues. The V end was cut by 6 bases, the J end by 3 bases, with 17 bases between. The DNA for the CDR3 is TGTGCCAGCAGCCTCGAGGGGGGGCGAGACACCGGGGAGCTGTTTTTT. This sequence encodes CASSLEGGRDTGELFF.

This chain links TRBV11-3 with TRBJ2-3; the D is unclear. Germline CDR1 and CDR2: SGHNT and YENEEA. V was trimmed by 0 bases and J by 2 bases, leaving 6 bases between them. The CDR3 has 14 residues. The CDR3 nucleotides read TGTGCCAGCAGCTTAGATCCCTCCACAGATACGCAGTATTTT. Amino acids: CASSLDPSTDTQYF.

The chain employs TRBV28 and TRBJ2-1, with unresolved D. Germline CDR1 is MDHEN and CDR2 is SYDVKM. The CDR3 totals 16 residues. Trimming removed 2 bases at V and 8 bases at J, with 19 bases between. CDR3 residues: CASSLRVVGWVDEQFF. The CDR3 DNA follows: TGTGCCAGCAGTTTAAGGGTAGTTGGTTGGGTCGATGAGCAGTTCTTC.

The chain links TRBV10-1 to TRBJ2-1; TRBD2 agrees at 9 bases. Germline lookup yields CDR1 WNHNN and CDR2 SYGVQD (reference sequence). The CDR3 runs 15 residues. The V and J ends lost 4 bases and 8 bases, in that order; junction bases with no gene match: 9. The CDR3: CASSATGTSRDEQFF. CDR3 bases: TGCGCCAGCAGTGCGACCGGGACTAGCCGGGATGAGCAGTTCTTC.

Concerning this clone: Other DNA sequences in the sample encode the same CDR3. The chain combines TRBV12-3 or TRBV12-4 with TRBJ1-1; the D is unclear. The CDR3 sequence is 13 residues long. V gave up 2 bases and J gave up 0 bases, with 4 bases separating them. The CDR3 spells CASSLTVNTEAFF. CDR3 DNA sequence: TGTGCCAGCAGTTTAACGGTGAACACTGAAGCTTTCTTT.

The rearrangement links TRBV28 to TRBJ1-5, with D unclear. This CDR3 is built from 15 residues. CDR1 is MDHEN and CDR2 is SYDVKM in the germline V gene. With 7 bases removed from V and 4 bases from J, the gap between germline ends came to 17 bases. The CDR3 reads CASTLRRQMNQPQHF. The CDR3 DNA reads as TGTGCCAGCACTCTCAGGAGGCAGATGAATCAGCCCCAGCATTTT.

The rearrangement joins TRBV4-2 to TRBJ2-1, with D uncertain. The germline V gene has CDR1 LGHNA and CDR2 YNFKEQ. The germline V and J ends were trimmed by 1 base and 0 bases, with 4 bases remaining between them. The CDR3 is made up of 14 amino acids. The CDR3 reads CASSQGDSYNEQFF. In DNA form, the CDR3 reads TGTGCCAGCAGCCAAGGGGACTCCTACAATGAGCAGTTCTTC.

J is TRBJ2-5 and V is TRBV27; D is perhaps TRBD2 (6 bases). This CDR3 comprises 15 residues. Germline V gene data show CDR1 as MNHEY and CDR2 as SMNVEV (reference sequence). Trimming took 2 bases from V and 4 from J, leaving 14 bases between them. The DNA of the CDR3 is TGTGCCAGCAGTTTAGGGCGGGGCCCCCGAGAGACCCAGTACTTC. Protein: CASSLGRGPRETQYF.

The chain links TRBV6-5 to TRBJ2-5, with 9 bases lining up with TRBD1. J gave up 3 bases and V 7 bases, and 3 bases lay outside the gene matches. Germline V lookup: CDR1 MNHEY, CDR2 SVGAGI. This CDR3 contains 13 residues. The CDR3 loop is CASKGQGKETQYF. The CDR3 DNA is TGTGCCAGCAAGGGACAGGGTAAAGAGACCCAGTACTTC.

This chain links TRBV18 with TRBJ1-5, with 9 bases lining up with TRBD1. CDR1 and CDR2 (germline): KGHSH, LQKENI. V shed 6 bases, J shed 1 base, and the junction held 4 bases outside the gene matches. The CDR3 covers 15 residues. The chain's CDR3 is CASSLGQGSNQPQHF. The CDR3 DNA reads as TGTGCCAGCTCCCTCGGACAGGGGAGCAATCAGCCCCAGCATTTT.

This clone was seen once. CDR3 sequence (DNA): TGCGCCAGCAGCTTGGACACAGGATGGACTGAAGCTTTCTTT. This sequence encodes CASSLDTGWTEAFF. The V call is TRBV5-1, the J call TRBJ1-1, with D tentatively TRBD1 (5 bases). The V and J ends lost 0 bases and 5 bases respectively, with 11 bases between them. The CDR3 runs 14 residues. Looked up from germline, CDR1 is SGHRS and CDR2 is YFSETQ.

V usage is TRBV7-2 and J usage is TRBJ2-5; the D gene is possibly TRBD2 (6 bases). Trimming shortened V by 0 bases and J by 5 bases, and 7 bases separated the two germline ends. The CDR3 spans 13 residues. Looked up from germline, CDR1 is SGHTA and CDR2 is FQGNSA. The CDR3 protein is CASSLASGETQYF. The CDR3, as DNA: TGTGCCAGCAGCTTAGCAAGCGGGGAGACCCAGTACTTC. Combining the CDR3 with reference TRBV7-2 and TRBJ2-5 gives the whole variable domain GAGVSQSPSNKVTEKGKDVELRCDPISGHTALYWYRQSLGQGLEFLIYFQGNSAPDKSGLPSDRFSAERTGGSVSTLTIQRTQQEDSAVYLCASSLASGETQYFGPGTRLLVL.

The gene calls are TRBV13 and TRBJ1-1; D is unclear. Germline V gives CDR1 PRHDT, CDR2 FYEKMQ (reference sequence). The length of the CDR3 is 12 residues. Trimming removed 6 bases at V and 4 bases at J, with 9 bases between. CDR3 nucleotide sequence: TGTGCCAGCAGGGGAACGGGCACTGAAGCTTTCTTT. This gives the protein CASRGTGTEAFF.

The J gene is TRBJ1-5, the V gene TRBV6-1; D not certain. Trimming took 3 bases from V and 4 from J, leaving 4 bases between them. This CDR3 has 12 residues. CDR1 and CDR2 (germline): MNHNS, SASEGT. The CDR3 region is CASSDGNQPQHF. In DNA form, the CDR3 reads TGTGCCAGCAGTGACGGGAATCAGCCCCAGCATTTT.

The rearrangement uses TRBV7-2 and TRBJ2-1; 13 bases are shared with TRBD2. CDR3 length equals 16 residues. Germline V gene sequence: CDR1 SGHTA, CDR2 FQGNSA. The V and J ends lost 4 bases and 5 bases, in that order; junction bases with no gene match: 5. CDR3 loop: CASSSRLAGGDNEQFF. In DNA, the CDR3 is TGTGCCAGCAGCTCCCGACTAGCGGGGGGCGACAATGAGCAGTTCTTC.

This chain connects TRBV9 to TRBJ2-2; perhaps TRBD2 as D (6 bases). Trimming removed 0 bases at V and 5 bases at J, with 11 bases between. Germline assignment: CDR1 SGDLS and CDR2 YYNGEE. There are 15 residues in the CDR3. The CDR3 DNA reads as TGTGCCAGCAGCGTAGAGGAGGGAAGGACCGGGGAGCTGTTTTTT. Its protein product is CASSVEEGRTGELFF.

This chain links TRBV5-1 with TRBJ1-4; D gene ambiguous. CDR3 length equals 13 residues. Germline V CDR1 and CDR2: SGHRS, YFSETQ. Trimming removed 0 bases from V and 6 bases from J, with 6 bases in between. CDR3 sequence: CASSLGMDEKLFF. The CDR3 coding sequence is TGCGCCAGCAGCTTGGGGATGGATGAAAAACTGTTTTTT.